This TCR beta chain was found in a study of shared clonotypes between healthy human individuals. Background on the study: Each donor's CD8 memory used one plate, CD8 naive two, each CD4 subset three.

General study results and limits: Depth of sequencing was expected to influence donor clonotype sharing. Four donors held about 4.5% of naive CD4 clonotypes in common.

TCRdb keeps only in-frame clones here, not all; method: immunoSEQ multiplex PCR. The sample holds approximately 2,000,000 clones, 90% to 95% seen once. Terminally differentiated effector memory CD45RA+ cells were excluded from the naive CD8 cells, which were CD45RO-negative and positively selected for CCR7. Trimming removed 3 bases from V and 9 bases from J, with 10 bases in between. The germline V gene encodes CDR1 SGDLS and CDR2 YYNGEE. There are 12 residues in the CDR3. A note on this clone: Its antigen is currently unknown.

The sequenced material came from naive CD8+ T cells from PBMCs. The TCR sequence derives from a man aged 18 to 29 in good health. Some clones in this sample may be carry-over from other donors' samples. The chain couples TRBV9 to TRBJ2-1; maybe TRBD1 (6 bases). In DNA form, the CDR3 reads TGTGCCAGCAGCGCAGGGGACCTTGAGCAGTTCTTC. Amino acid sequence: CASSAGDLEQFF.